These T cell receptor beta chains were read from a single sample in a study of blood T cell repertoires in COVID-19. Produced via immunoSEQ multiplex PCR; TCRdb's table is partial and in-frame only. The data contain some 57,000 clones, approximately 85% of them singletons. The material sequenced was peripheral blood. These receptors were obtained from a woman over 75 with acute or convalescent COVID-19. Each CDR3 is given with its conserved first and last residue.

V gene | CDR3 protein
TRBV3-1/TRBV3-2 | CASSPRRGFNTEAFF
TRBV2 | CASRGLDSYEQFF
TRBV19 | CASSRWTGLAGANVLTF
TRBV6-5 | CASKWGQSNEKLFF
TRBV28 | CASSSGTGRFGPQHF
TRBV14 | CASSFLNEQFF
TRBV27 | CASSLTGSSYNEQFF
TRBV4-2 | CASSQELWGPNTEAFF
TRBV6-6 | CASRGGGGRQPQHF
TRBV6-1 | CASSELGGGTTDTQYF
TRBV29-1 | CSVEDPGGNTEAFF
TRBV6-5 | CASNSGYGYTF
TRBV3-1/TRBV3-2 | CASSQGGTGVIYGYTF
TRBV13 | CASSSAGTGVNEQFF
TRBV9 | CASSEGGAPTGELFF
TRBV6-6 | CASSQPGGMYGYTF
TRBV10-3 | CAISDLGGNEQFF